A single sample is the source of the 18 T cell receptor beta chains below, sequenced in a study of OX40 agonist ivuxolimab in advanced cancers. The library was built by means of the immunoSEQ multiplex PCR assay. This is the immuneACCESS table as TCRdb keeps it, with only in-frame sequences that have V and J called. A part of the clones is gone; compared with another copy, unresolved V genes explain less than half, and the rest is unexplained. This sample holds 66,000 or so clones; roughly nine tenths were observed only once. The ten largest clones add up to 2% of the sample. The specimen was CD4+ or CD8+ T cells sorted from blood, collected in a trial of the OX40 agonist ivuxolimab. All receptors come from an adult with an advanced solid tumor such as melanoma, head and neck, liver or kidney cancer.

This chain joins TRBV7-3 and TRBJ2-1, with 13 bases matching TRBD2. CDR1 SGHTA and CDR2 FQGTGA come from the germline V gene. V gave up 4 bases and J gave up 6 bases; unmatched junction bases: 3. CDR3 length: 15 residues. The CDR3 here is CASSSTSGRANEQFF. Here the CDR3 DNA reads TGTGCCAGCAGCTCCACTAGCGGGAGGGCCAATGAGCAGTTCTTC.

The J gene is TRBJ1-2, the V gene TRBV29-1; tentatively, D is TRBD1 (5 bases). The CDR3 loop spans 13 amino acids. V lost 7 bases and J lost 1, with 13 bases in between. Germline assignment: CDR1 SQVTM and CDR2 ANQGSEA. CDR3 nucleotides: TGCAGCGGGGGCGAGGATCTTAACTATGGCTACACCTTC. This gives the protein CSGGEDLNYGYTF.

The chain couples TRBV30 to TRBJ2-7, with 13 bases fitting TRBD2. The CDR3 has 14 amino acids. Germline CDR1 is GTSNPN and CDR2 is SVGIG (reference sequence). The V gene end was trimmed by 5 bases and the J gene end by 7 bases; junction bases not matched to a gene: 8. The CDR3 reads CAWAPGLAGREQYF. CDR3 bases: TGTGCCTGGGCCCCGGGACTAGCGGGAAGGGAGCAGTACTTC. Based on the CDR3 plus reference TRBV30 and TRBJ2-7, the full variable domain is SQTIHQWPATLVQPVGSPLSLECTVEGTSNPNLYWYRQAAGRGLQLLFYSVGIGQISSEVPQNLSASRPQDRQFILSSKKLLLSDSGFYLCAWAPGLAGREQYFGPGTRLTVT.

This clone was detected only a few times. The rearrangement uses TRBV5-1 and TRBJ2-7; TRBD1 agrees at 9 bases. V shed 0 bases and J 3 bases; nucleotides not matched to a gene: 13. The CDR3 is 18 amino acids. Germline CDR1 reads SGHRS; CDR2 reads YFSETQ. The CDR3 sequence is CASSLDSWGRQGGYEQYF. In nucleotides, the CDR3 is TGCGCCAGCAGCTTGGACTCGTGGGGCCGACAGGGGGGCTACGAGCAGTACTTC.

The chain is built from TRBV5-1 and TRBJ2-5, with 8 bases identical to TRBD1. The J call could be wrong; TRBJ2-7 is a better fit for the DNA end. This CDR3 is 16 amino acids long. Germline-derived CDR1 and CDR2 are SGHRS and YFSETQ. For the CDR3, the DNA is TGCGCCAGCAGCCTACTACCGATGACAGGGGTCTACGAGCAGTACTTC. Its protein product is CASSLLPMTGVYEQYF.

The J gene is TRBJ1-2, the V gene TRBV2; maybe TRBD1 (6 bases). Looked up from germline, CDR1 is SNHLY and CDR2 is FYNNEI. The CDR3 is 16 residues long. Trimming pared 7 bases from V and 6 bases from J, leaving 24 bases between. The CDR3 loop reads CASILTLVGGGDGYTF. The CDR3 nucleotides read TGTGCCAGCATTCTCACCTTAGTAGGGGGGGGAGATGGCTACACCTTC.

This clone has just a few counts. The chain couples TRBV5-5 to TRBJ1-1, with no clear D. Germline CDR1 SGHKS, CDR2 YYEKEE (reference sequence). This CDR3 comprises 14 residues. V shed 0 bases and J shed 1 base, with 7 bases lying between them. The CDR3 sequence: CASSLVVPNTEAFF. The CDR3 coding sequence is TGTGCCAGCAGCTTGGTAGTACCGAACACTGAAGCTTTCTTT.

The DNA for the CDR3 is TGTGCCAGCAGCAAAAAGCTCCAGCCCCAGCATTTT. Protein: CASSKKLQPQHF. The rearrangement joins TRBV21-1 to TRBJ1-5. TRBV21-1 represents a pseudogene. The CDR3 sequence is 12 residues long.

Here the CDR3 DNA reads TGTGCCAGCGAGAGGGGGCAGAACACCGGGGAGCTGTTTTTT. Amino acid sequence: CASERGQNTGELFF. The V gene is TRBV5-4, the J gene TRBJ2-2; 7 positions match TRBD1. The CDR3 has 14 residues. The V gene end was trimmed by 7 bases and the J gene end by 1 base; junction bases not matched to a gene: 4. Germline V gene lookup returns CDR1 SGHNT and CDR2 YYREEE (reference sequence).

The rearrangement links TRBV28 to TRBJ2-3, with D unclear. From germline, CDR1 is MDHEN and CDR2 SYDVKM. This CDR3 is built from 15 residues. With 5 bases removed from V and 4 bases from J, the gap between germline ends came to 16 bases. The CDR3 region is CASSPPDLGADTQYF. Written as DNA, the CDR3 is TGTGCCAGCAGTCCCCCGGACCTTGGGGCAGATACGCAGTATTTT. Complete variable domain (other parts from reference TRBV28 and TRBJ2-3): DVKVTQSSRYLVKRTGEKVFLECVQDMDHENMFWYRQDPGLGLRLIYFSYDVKMKEKGDIPEGYSVSREKKERFSLILESASTNQTSMYLCASSPPDLGADTQYFGPGTRLTVL.

There are a few counts of this clone. The rearrangement uses TRBV28 and TRBJ1-5, with 12 bases matching TRBD1. The germline CDR1 and CDR2 sequences are MDHEN and SYDVKM. The CDR3 runs 18 residues. Trimming took 3 bases from V and 6 from J; bases not matched to a gene: 12. DNA of the CDR3: TGTGCCAGCAGTTTTTCGGGACAGGGGGCTGGGAGAGGTCAGCCCCAGCATTTT. Translating it yields CASSFSGQGAGRGQPQHF.

This sequence joins TRBV6-1 and TRBJ2-3; D not resolved. Germline V gene lookup returns CDR1 MNHNS and CDR2 SASEGT. This CDR3 has 11 residues. With 7 bases removed from V and 7 bases from J, the gap between germline ends came to 9 bases. CDR3: CASKEGHTQYF. In DNA form, the CDR3 reads TGTGCCAGCAAGGAAGGCCATACGCAGTATTTT.

The chain recombines TRBV7-2 with TRBJ2-7; 7 bases align to TRBD1. The CDR3 has 15 residues. The V gene end was trimmed by 1 base and the J gene end by 3 bases; junction bases not matched to a gene: 6. Germline V gene lookup returns CDR1 SGHTA and CDR2 FQGNSA. CDR3 nucleotide sequence: TGTGCCAGCAGCTTAGGACAGGGAACTATCTACGAGCAGTACTTC. Translated, it gives CASSLGQGTIYEQYF.

The chain couples TRBV5-1 to TRBJ1-4; possibly TRBD1 for D (5 bases). There are 13 residues in the CDR3. V was shortened by 2 bases and J by 7 bases, with 9 bases between the two germline ends. Germline CDR1 SGHRS, CDR2 YFSETQ. In nucleotides, the CDR3 is TGCGCCAGCAGCTTTGCAGGGACTGAAAAACTGTTTTTT. This encodes CASSFAGTEKLFF.

V and J are TRBV18 and TRBJ2-1; unclear D gene. The CDR3 sequence is 13 residues long. CDR1 KGHSH and CDR2 LQKENI come from the germline V gene. V was cut by 6 bases and J by 7 bases, with 13 bases left in between. The chain's CDR3 is CASSPGGINEQFF. CDR3 nucleotide sequence: TGTGCCAGCTCCCCTGGCGGTATAAATGAGCAGTTCTTC.

This clone showed up just once. The rearrangement joins TRBV6-5 to TRBJ2-3; D unclear. CDR3 size: 13 residues. Germline V lookup: CDR1 MNHEY, CDR2 SVGAGI. V dropped 7 bases and J dropped 1 base, with 9 bases sitting between them. CDR3 region: CASMVVGTDTQYF. CDR3 nucleotide sequence: TGTGCCAGCATGGTGGTTGGCACAGATACGCAGTATTTT.

The table lists this clone with a few counts. The chain is built from TRBV28 and TRBJ1-5, with 10 bases fitting TRBD1. After removal of 10 bases from V and 6 bases from J, the junction contained 15 bases not matched to a gene. Germline V CDR1 and CDR2: MDHEN, SYDVKM. This CDR3 spans 16 amino acids. The CDR3 here is CATKGQGPPASQPQHF. The CDR3 bases are TGTGCCACCAAGGGACAGGGGCCGCCAGCCTCTCAGCCCCAGCATTTT.

The rearrangement joins TRBV18 to TRBJ2-5, with D maybe TRBD2 (6 bases). The germline V and J ends were trimmed by 2 bases and 4 bases, with 17 bases remaining between them. CDR1 is KGHSH, CDR2 LQKENI, per germline. The CDR3 is made up of 16 amino acids. The CDR3, as DNA: TGTGCCAGCTCACCAGCTCCGGGGGAAAGCCCAGAGACCCAGTACTTC. It translates to CASSPAPGESPETQYF.